This T cell receptor beta chain emerged from a study of cytomegalovirus exposure and HLA in healthy donors. PCR employed 60 Vbeta and 13 Jbeta primers. TCRdb's copy holds only in-frame clones and misses some; the assay was immunoSEQ multiplex PCR. The data show around 160,000 clones, around three quarters seen once. General study findings and limits: It was taken for granted in presence/absence analyses that sequencing depth across donors was roughly uniform. Overall, approximately 180 TCR beta chains were annotated as cytomegalovirus-associated. What TCR beta sequences reportedly achieved was accurate prediction of HLA-A and HLA-B alleles in most subjects.

The CDR3 extends over 15 amino acids. Germline assignment: CDR1 LGHNA and CDR2 YNFKEQ. V dropped 0 bases and J dropped 0 bases, with 6 bases sitting between them. The count of this clone is one. No antigen is known for it. The J gene is TRBJ2-1, the V gene TRBV4-2; unclear D gene. The sequenced material came from PBMCs. This clonotype was sampled from a middle-aged woman in good health and CMV-seropositive. The CDR3 is CASSQEVSSYNEQFF. CDR3 coding DNA: TGTGCCAGCAGCCAAGAGGTCAGCTCCTACAATGAGCAGTTCTTC.